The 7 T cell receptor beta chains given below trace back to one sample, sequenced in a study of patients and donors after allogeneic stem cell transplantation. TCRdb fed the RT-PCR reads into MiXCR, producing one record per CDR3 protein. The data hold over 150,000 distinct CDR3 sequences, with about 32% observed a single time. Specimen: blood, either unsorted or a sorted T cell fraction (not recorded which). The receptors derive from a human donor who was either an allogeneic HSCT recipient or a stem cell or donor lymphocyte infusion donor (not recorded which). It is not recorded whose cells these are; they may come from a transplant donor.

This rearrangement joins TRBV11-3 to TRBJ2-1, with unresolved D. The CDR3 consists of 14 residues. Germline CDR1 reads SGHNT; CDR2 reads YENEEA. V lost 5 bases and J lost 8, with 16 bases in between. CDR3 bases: TGTGCCAGCAGCCCCTTATCCCGGCCCGATGAGCAGTTCTTC. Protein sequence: CASSPLSRPDEQFF.

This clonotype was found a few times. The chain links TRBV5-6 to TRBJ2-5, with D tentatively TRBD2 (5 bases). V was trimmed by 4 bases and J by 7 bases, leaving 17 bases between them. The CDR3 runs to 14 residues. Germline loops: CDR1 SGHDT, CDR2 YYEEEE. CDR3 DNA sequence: TGTGCCAGCAGCGTGAGACCCCTTGAGGGGACCCAGTACTTC. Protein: CASSVRPLEGTQYF.

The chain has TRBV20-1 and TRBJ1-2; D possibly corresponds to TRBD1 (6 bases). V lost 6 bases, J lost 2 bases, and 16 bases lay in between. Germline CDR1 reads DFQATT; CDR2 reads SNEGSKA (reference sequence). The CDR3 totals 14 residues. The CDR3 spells CSAPKQGTNYGYTF. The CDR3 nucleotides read TGCAGTGCCCCTAAACAGGGAACCAACTATGGCTACACCTTC.

CDR3 bases: TGTGCCAGCAGTTTGGGGACAGGGCTTGGGGAGCTGTTTTTT. Its protein is CASSLGTGLGELFF. This rearrangement joins TRBV27 to TRBJ2-2; 9 bases match TRBD1. The junction had 4 bases not matched to a gene; V was cut back by 3 bases and J by 8 bases. CDR1 is MNHEY, CDR2 SMNVEV, per germline (reference sequence). The CDR3 consists of 14 residues.

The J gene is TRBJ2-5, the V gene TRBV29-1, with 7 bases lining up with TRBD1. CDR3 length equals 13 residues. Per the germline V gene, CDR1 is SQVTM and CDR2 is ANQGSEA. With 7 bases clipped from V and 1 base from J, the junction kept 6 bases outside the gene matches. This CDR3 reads CSAEGQTQETQYF. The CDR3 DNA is TGCAGCGCAGAGGGACAGACCCAAGAGACCCAGTACTTC.

CDR3 residues: CASSQDGDYGYTF. CDR3 nucleotide sequence: TGCGCCAGCAGCCAAGACGGGGATTATGGCTACACCTTC. V gene TRBV4-3 combines with J gene TRBJ1-2; no clear D gene. V lost 0 bases and J lost 5, with 7 bases in between. The CDR3 consists of 13 residues. Germline V gene sequence: CDR1 LGHNA, CDR2 YSLEER.

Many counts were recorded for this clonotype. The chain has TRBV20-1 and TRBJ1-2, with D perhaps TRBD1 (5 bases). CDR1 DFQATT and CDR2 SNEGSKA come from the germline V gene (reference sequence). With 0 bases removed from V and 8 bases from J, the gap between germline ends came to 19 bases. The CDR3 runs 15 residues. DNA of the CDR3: TGCAGTGCTAGAGATCCTGTGGGGCAGGTGGGCGGCTACACCTTC. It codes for CSARDPVGQVGGYTF.